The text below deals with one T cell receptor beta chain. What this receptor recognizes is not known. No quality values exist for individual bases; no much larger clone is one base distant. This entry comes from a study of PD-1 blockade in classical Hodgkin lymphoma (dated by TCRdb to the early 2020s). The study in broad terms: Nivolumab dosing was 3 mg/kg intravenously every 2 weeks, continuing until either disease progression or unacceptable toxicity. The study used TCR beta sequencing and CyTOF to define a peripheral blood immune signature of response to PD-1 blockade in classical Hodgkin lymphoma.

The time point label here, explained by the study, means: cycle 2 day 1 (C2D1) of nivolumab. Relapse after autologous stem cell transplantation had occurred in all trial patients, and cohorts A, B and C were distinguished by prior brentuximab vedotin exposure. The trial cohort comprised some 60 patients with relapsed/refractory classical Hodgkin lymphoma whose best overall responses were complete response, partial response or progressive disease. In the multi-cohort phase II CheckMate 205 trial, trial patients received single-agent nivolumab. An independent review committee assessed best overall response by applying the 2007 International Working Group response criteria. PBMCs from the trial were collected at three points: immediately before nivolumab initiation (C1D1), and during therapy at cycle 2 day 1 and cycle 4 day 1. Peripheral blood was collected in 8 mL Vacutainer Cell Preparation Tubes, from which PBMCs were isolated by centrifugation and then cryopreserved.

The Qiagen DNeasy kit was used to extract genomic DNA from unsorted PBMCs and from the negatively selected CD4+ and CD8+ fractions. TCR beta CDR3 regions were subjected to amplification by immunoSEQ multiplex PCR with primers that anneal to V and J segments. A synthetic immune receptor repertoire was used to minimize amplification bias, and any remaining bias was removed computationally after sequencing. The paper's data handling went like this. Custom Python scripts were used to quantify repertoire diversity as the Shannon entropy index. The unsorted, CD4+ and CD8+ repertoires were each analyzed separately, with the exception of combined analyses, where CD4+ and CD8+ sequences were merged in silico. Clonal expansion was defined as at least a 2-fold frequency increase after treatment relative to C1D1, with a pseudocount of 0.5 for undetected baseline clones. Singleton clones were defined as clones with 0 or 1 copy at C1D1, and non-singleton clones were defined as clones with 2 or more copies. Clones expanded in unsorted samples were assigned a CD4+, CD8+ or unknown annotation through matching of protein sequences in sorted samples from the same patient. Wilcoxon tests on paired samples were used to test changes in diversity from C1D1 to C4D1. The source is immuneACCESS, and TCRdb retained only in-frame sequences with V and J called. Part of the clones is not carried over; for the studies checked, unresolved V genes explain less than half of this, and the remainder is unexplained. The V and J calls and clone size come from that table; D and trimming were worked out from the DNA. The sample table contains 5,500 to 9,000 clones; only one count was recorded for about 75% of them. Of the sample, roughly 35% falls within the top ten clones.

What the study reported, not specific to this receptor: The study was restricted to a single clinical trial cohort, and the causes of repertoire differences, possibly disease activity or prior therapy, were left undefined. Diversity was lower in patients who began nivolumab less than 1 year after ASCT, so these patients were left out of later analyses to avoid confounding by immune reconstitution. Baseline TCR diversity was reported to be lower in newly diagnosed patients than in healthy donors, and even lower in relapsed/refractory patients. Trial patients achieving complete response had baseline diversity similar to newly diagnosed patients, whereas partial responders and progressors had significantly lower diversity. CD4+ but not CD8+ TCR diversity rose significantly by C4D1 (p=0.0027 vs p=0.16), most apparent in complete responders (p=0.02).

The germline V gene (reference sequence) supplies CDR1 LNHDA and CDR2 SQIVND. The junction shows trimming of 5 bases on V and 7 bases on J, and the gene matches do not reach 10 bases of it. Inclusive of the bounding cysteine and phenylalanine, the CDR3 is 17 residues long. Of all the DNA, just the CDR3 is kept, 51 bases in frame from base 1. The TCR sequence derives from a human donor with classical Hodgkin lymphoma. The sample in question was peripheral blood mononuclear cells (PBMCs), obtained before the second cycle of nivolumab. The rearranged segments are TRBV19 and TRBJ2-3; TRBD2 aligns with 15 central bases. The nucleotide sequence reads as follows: TGTGCCAGTAGTCGGGCCGGGACTAGCGGGGGGCTTAATACGCAGTATTTT. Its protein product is CASSRAGTSGGLNTQYF.